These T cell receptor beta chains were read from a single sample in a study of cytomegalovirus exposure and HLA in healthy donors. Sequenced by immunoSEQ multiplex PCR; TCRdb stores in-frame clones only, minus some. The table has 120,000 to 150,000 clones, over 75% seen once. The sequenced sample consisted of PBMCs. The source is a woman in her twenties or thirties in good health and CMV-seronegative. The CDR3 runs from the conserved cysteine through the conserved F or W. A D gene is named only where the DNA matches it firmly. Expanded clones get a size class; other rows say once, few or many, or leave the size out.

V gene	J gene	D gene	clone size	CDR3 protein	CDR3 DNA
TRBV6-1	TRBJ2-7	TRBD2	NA	CASSATSGSSYEQYF	TGTGCCAGCAGTGCGACTAGCGGAAGCTCCTACGAGCAGTACTTC
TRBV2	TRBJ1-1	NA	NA	CASTMQEENTEAFF	TGTGCCAGCACCATGCAGGAGGAGAACACTGAAGCTTTCTTT
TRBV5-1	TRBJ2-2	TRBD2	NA	CASSLSGGRGTGELFF	TGCGCCAGCAGCTTGAGCGGGGGGCGCGGAACCGGGGAGCTGTTTTTT
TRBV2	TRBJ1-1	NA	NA	CASRGGEGGATGTEAFF	TGTGCCAGCAGGGGAGGGGAAGGAGGGGCCACGGGGACTGAAGCTTTCTTT
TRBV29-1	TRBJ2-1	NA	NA	CSVRTTYYNEQFF	TGCAGCGTTAGGACTACCTACTACAATGAGCAGTTCTTC
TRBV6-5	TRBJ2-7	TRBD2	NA	CASSYSRGEGYEQYF	TGTGCCAGCAGTTACTCGAGAGGGGAGGGCTACGAGCAGTACTTC
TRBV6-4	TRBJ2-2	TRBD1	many	CASSDSDRDTGELFF	TGTGCCAGCAGTGACTCGGACAGGGACACCGGGGAGCTGTTTTTT
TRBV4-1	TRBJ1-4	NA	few	CASSHGPGETNEKLFF	TGCGCCAGCAGCCACGGACCGGGAGAAACTAATGAAAAACTGTTTTTT
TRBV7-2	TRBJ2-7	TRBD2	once	CASRRTSGSYEQYF	TGTGCCAGCCGACGGACTAGCGGCTCCTACGAGCAGTACTTC
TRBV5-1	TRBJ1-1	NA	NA	CASSWTPENTEAFF	TGCGCCAGCAGCTGGACACCCGAGAACACTGAAGCTTTCTTT
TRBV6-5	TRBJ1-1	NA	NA	CASSYSGGAFF	TGTGCCAGCAGTTACTCGGGGGGAGCTTTCTTT
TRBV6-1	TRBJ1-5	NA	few	CASSDARVDQPQHF	TGTGCCAGCAGTGATGCCAGGGTCGATCAGCCCCAGCATTTT
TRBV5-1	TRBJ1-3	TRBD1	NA	CASSPDRTGNTIYF	TGCGCCAGCAGCCCGGACAGGACTGGAAACACCATATATTTT
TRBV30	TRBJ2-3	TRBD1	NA	CAWSGTGFGDTQYF	TGTGCCTGGAGCGGGACAGGGTTCGGAGATACGCAGTATTTT
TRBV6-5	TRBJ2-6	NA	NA	CASAAAVSGANVLTF	TGTGCCAGCGCGGCGGCCGTCTCTGGGGCCAACGTCCTGACTTTC
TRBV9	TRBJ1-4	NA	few	CASSPGGTNEKLFF	TGTGCCAGCAGCCCAGGAGGGACTAATGAAAAACTGTTTTTT